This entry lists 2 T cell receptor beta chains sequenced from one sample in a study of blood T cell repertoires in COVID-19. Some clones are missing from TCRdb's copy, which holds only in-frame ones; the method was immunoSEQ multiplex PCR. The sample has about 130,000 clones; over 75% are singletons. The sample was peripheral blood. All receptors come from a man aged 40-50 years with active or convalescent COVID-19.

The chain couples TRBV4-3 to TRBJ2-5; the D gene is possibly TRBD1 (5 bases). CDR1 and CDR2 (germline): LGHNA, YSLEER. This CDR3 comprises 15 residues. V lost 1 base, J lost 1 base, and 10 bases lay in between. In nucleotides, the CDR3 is TGCGCCAGCAGCCAAGGGGGAACAGGCCAAGAGACCCAGTACTTC. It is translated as CASSQGGTGQETQYF.

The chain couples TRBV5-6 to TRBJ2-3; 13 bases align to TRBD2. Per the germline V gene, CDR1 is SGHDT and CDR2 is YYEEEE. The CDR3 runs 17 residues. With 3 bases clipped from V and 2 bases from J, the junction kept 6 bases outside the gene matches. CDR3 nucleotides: TGTGCCAGCAGCTCCGGGACTAGCGGGGACCACACAGATACGCAGTATTTT. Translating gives CASSSGTSGDHTDTQYF.